These T cell receptor beta chains were read from a single sample in a study of cytomegalovirus exposure and HLA in healthy donors. Some clones are missing from TCRdb's copy, which holds only in-frame ones; the method was immunoSEQ multiplex PCR. The sample yields around 180,000 clones, about three quarters seen once. The material sequenced was PBMCs. These receptor sequences come from a girl aged 5-17 years in good health and CMV-seronegative. Both conserved end residues are part of each CDR3. Each record gives: V gene, D gene, J gene, CDR3 length, CDR3 protein. A D gene is named only where the DNA matches it firmly.

V: TRBV10-3
D: TRBD1
J: TRBJ1-2
length: 16
CDR3: CAISGLAGGLDYGYTF

V: TRBV6-1
D: TRBD2
J: TRBJ2-5
length: 15
CDR3: CASSERGGFQETQYF

V: TRBV5-1
D: NA
J: TRBJ2-5
length: 11
CDR3: CASSRQETQYF

V: TRBV10-2
D: NA
J: TRBJ1-5
length: 16
CDR3: CARRKPQGKSNQPQHF

V: TRBV7-7
D: TRBD2
J: TRBJ2-1
length: 20
CDR3: CASSLAGPIPGGGAYNEQFF

V: TRBV6-6
D: TRBD1
J: TRBJ1-6
length: 16
CDR3: CASSRQGVSYNSPLHF

V: TRBV5-1
D: NA
J: TRBJ1-4
length: 14
CDR3: CASSGGGAQEKLFF

V: TRBV2
D: TRBD2
J: TRBJ2-1
length: 20
CDR3: CASSDPGTSGGAGYYNEQFF

V: TRBV28
D: NA
J: TRBJ1-2
length: 14
CDR3: CASSLTGGPRGYTF

V: TRBV19
D: TRBD1
J: TRBJ2-2
length: 14
CDR3: CASRITGVTGELFF

V: TRBV4-1
D: TRBD1
J: TRBJ1-5
length: 16
CDR3: CASSQEGGSSNQPQHF

V: TRBV19
D: TRBD1
J: TRBJ1-2
length: 17
CDR3: CASSLALGDSLNYGYTF

V: TRBV27
D: NA
J: TRBJ2-7
length: 13
CDR3: CASSLGLSYEQYF

V: TRBV4-1
D: NA
J: TRBJ1-1
length: 15
CDR3: CASSQEGGKDTEAFF

V: TRBV19
D: TRBD2
J: TRBJ2-1
length: 12
CDR3: CASLAGSNEQFF

V: TRBV5-1
D: TRBD1
J: TRBJ1-6
length: 14
CDR3: CASSFMDRGSPLHF

V: TRBV7-6
D: TRBD2
J: TRBJ2-5
length: 17
CDR3: CASSLGGAGGRQETQYF

V: TRBV6-5
D: TRBD1
J: TRBJ1-3
length: 14
CDR3: CASSQQGPGNTIYF

V: TRBV6-4
D: NA
J: TRBJ1-6
length: 15
CDR3: CASRPDSSYNSPLHF

V: TRBV7-9
D: NA
J: TRBJ1-3
length: 13
CDR3: CASQNVPRNTIYF

V: TRBV4-2
D: NA
J: TRBJ1-6
length: 17
CDR3: CASSQVRGGSYNSPLHF

V: TRBV13
D: NA
J: TRBJ2-7
length: 14
CDR3: CASSLSYGVREQYF

V: TRBV5-6
D: NA
J: TRBJ1-1
length: 13
CDR3: CASSLRGNTEAFF

V: TRBV7-7
D: TRBD1
J: TRBJ2-5
length: 16
CDR3: CASSLRQGRDGETQYF

V: TRBV10-3
D: TRBD1
J: TRBJ1-5
length: 14
CDR3: CAITPGTDNQPQHF

V: TRBV18
D: NA
J: TRBJ2-6
length: 18
CDR3: CASSDRQPTLSGANVLTF

V: TRBV29-1
D: TRBD1
J: TRBJ2-1
length: 15
CDR3: CSGLGQRDIYNEQFF

V: TRBV7-9
D: NA
J: TRBJ2-1
length: 14
CDR3: CASSLGTANNEQFF

V: TRBV29-1
D: TRBD2
J: TRBJ2-2
length: 14
CDR3: CSVGGTSLSGELFF

V: TRBV29-1
D: TRBD2
J: TRBJ2-7
length: 13
CDR3: CSVGGGSLNEQYF

V: TRBV5-6
D: NA
J: TRBJ1-5
length: 17
CDR3: CASSLRVGTGSNQPQHF

V: TRBV5-1
D: NA
J: TRBJ2-5
length: 11
CDR3: CASSGAGTQYF

V: TRBV2
D: NA
J: TRBJ2-7
length: 16
CDR3: CASSDGAGRSAGEQYF

V: TRBV7-9
D: NA
J: TRBJ2-3
length: 15
CDR3: CASSSGEGIPDTQYF

V: TRBV2
D: TRBD2
J: TRBJ2-1
length: 14
CDR3: CASSSGGGNNEQFF

V: TRBV6-5
D: NA
J: TRBJ2-7
length: 13
CDR3: CASSYGERGEQYF

V: TRBV10-3
D: NA
J: TRBJ1-5
length: 12
CDR3: CAISEGEQPQHF

V: TRBV5-6
D: TRBD2
J: TRBJ2-7
length: 18
CDR3: CASSRRQLAGGAGYEQYF

V: TRBV6-5
D: TRBD2
J: TRBJ2-3
length: 14
CDR3: CASKAGGSTDTQYF

V: TRBV7-3
D: TRBD1
J: TRBJ2-5
length: 15
CDR3: CASSLRGTGGETQYF

V: TRBV25-1
D: TRBD1
J: TRBJ1-1
length: 16
CDR3: CASSEISGQGTIEAFF

V: TRBV5-1
D: NA
J: TRBJ1-2
length: 12
CDR3: CASSLTRDGYTF

V: TRBV6-6
D: NA
J: TRBJ1-1
length: 12
CDR3: CASREVITEAFF

V: TRBV5-5
D: NA
J: TRBJ1-5
length: 16
CDR3: CASSLRGEVSNQPQHF

V: TRBV5-1
D: TRBD2
J: TRBJ2-1
length: 16
CDR3: CASSAVGSGGGNEQFF